The sequence of this TCR beta chain was determined in a study of T-cell memory formation after mild COVID-19. Study-level results: CM and EM subsets held most contracting CD4+ clones; EMRA held CD8+ ones.

V was clipped by 2 bases and J by 0 bases, with 17 bases between them. This CDR3 region has 17 residues. From germline, CDR1 is SGHKS and CDR2 YYEKEE (reference sequence). This clonotype was counted ten times or more. Antigen specificity is unknown. TCRdb itself ran the 5' RACE reads through MiXCR, one entry per CDR3 protein. The profile shows about 400,000 distinct CDR3 sequences, roughly 14% of them singletons. Sequencing was done on a sample of PBMCs or a T cell subset sorted from them (not recorded which). The chain couples TRBV5-5 to TRBJ1-1, with unresolved D. The sequence was obtained from a man aged 18 to 30 who had mild COVID-19 (a few samples of this study predate the infection). Cell type and time point are not known. DNA for the CDR3: TGTGCCAGCAGCTTACCCGGCGGAGTCAGGATGAACACTGAAGCTTTCTTT. Its protein product is CASSLPGGVRMNTEAFF.